This entry lists 29 T cell receptor beta chains sequenced from one sample in a study of Ad26.COV2.S vaccination and SARS-CoV-2 variants. Treatment of the sample: 19 received Ad26.COV2.S at low or high dose, single or two shots; 5 received placebo; per-sample allocation not given. The investigators took samples on day 63 after the first vaccine or placebo injection. Method: immunoSEQ multiplex PCR; TCRdb's copy keeps in-frame clones and lacks some. Of some 520,000 clones in the sample, around 90% were seen once. This sample comprised peripheral blood, obtained in a trial of Ad26.COV2.S vaccine versus placebo. The receptors here all came from a person between 18 and 65 years old who received the Ad26.COV2.S COVID-19 vaccine or a placebo.

This clone was observed a single time. V usage is TRBV7-2 and J usage is TRBJ1-6; D is unresolved. The CDR3 length is 14 residues. Germline V gene data show CDR1 as SGHTA and CDR2 as FQGNSA. Between the trimmed V and J ends, which lost 1 base and 8 bases, there was a span of 9 bases. The CDR3 DNA sequence: TGTGCCAGCAGCTTAGAATCTTATGATTCACCCCTCCACTTT. Translated: CASSLESYDSPLHF.

V and J are TRBV11-2 and TRBJ1-1; a weak D match, TRBD1 (5 bases). This CDR3 is built from 14 residues. CDR1 SGHAT and CDR2 FQNNGV come from the germline V gene. V dropped 5 bases and J dropped 1 base, with 11 bases sitting between them. CDR3 region: CASSKGTGNTEAFF. The CDR3 bases are TGTGCCAGCAGCAAAGGGACTGGGAACACTGAAGCTTTCTTT.

The chain couples TRBV11-2 to TRBJ2-1; no clear D. CDR3 length: 11 amino acids. Germline lookup yields CDR1 SGHAT and CDR2 FQNNGV. V dropped 5 bases and J dropped 6 bases, with 5 bases sitting between them. CDR3: CASSPVNEQFF. DNA of the CDR3: TGTGCCAGCAGCCCGGTCAATGAGCAGTTCTTC.

This chain uses TRBV3-1 (or the pseudogene TRBV3-2) with TRBJ2-1; TRBD1 agrees at 8 bases. Looked up from germline, CDR1 is LGHDT and CDR2 is YNNKEL (reference sequence). The trim removed 4 bases at V and 4 bases at J, leaving 0 bases unmatched. The CDR3 is 13 residues long. In DNA form, the CDR3 reads TGTGCCAGCAGCCGGACAGGGTACAATGAGCAGTTCTTC. Its translation: CASSRTGYNEQFF.

V is TRBV5-1 and J is TRBJ2-1, with D perhaps matching TRBD1 (6 bases). Trimming removed 4 bases from V and 7 bases from J, with 15 bases in between. CDR3 length: 14 residues. Germline V gene sequence: CDR1 SGHRS, CDR2 YFSETQ. CDR3 DNA sequence: TGCGCCAGCAGCCCCCCAGGGGTAGGTAATGAGCAGTTCTTC. Protein sequence: CASSPPGVGNEQFF.

This clone has a handful of counts. The J gene is TRBJ1-1, the V gene TRBV2; D unresolved. The length of the CDR3 is 13 residues. Trimming removed 6 bases from V and 1 base from J, with 9 bases in between. The germline V gene has CDR1 SNHLY and CDR2 FYNNEI. The CDR3 spells CASRARENTEAFF. The CDR3 region has the DNA TGTGCCAGCAGGGCCCGTGAGAACACTGAAGCTTTCTTT.

The rearrangement uses TRBV11-2 and TRBJ2-5, with 11 bases matching TRBD2. The germline gives CDR1 SGHAT, CDR2 FQNNGV. J gave up 1 base and V 5 bases, and 6 bases lay outside the gene matches. There are 16 residues in the CDR3. CDR3 residues: CASSPGLAGFQETQYF. The CDR3 coding sequence is TGTGCCAGCAGCCCAGGACTAGCGGGCTTCCAAGAGACCCAGTACTTC.

This sequence joins TRBV30 and TRBJ1-2, with 7 bases aligning to TRBD1. CDR1 is GTSNPN and CDR2 is SVGIG in the germline V gene (reference sequence). The CDR3 sequence is 16 residues long. After removal of 0 bases from V and 5 bases from J, the junction contained 12 bases not matched to a gene. The CDR3 sequence is CAWSVRRGRSWYGYTF. The CDR3 coding sequence is TGTGCCTGGAGTGTACGGAGGGGGCGATCTTGGTATGGCTACACCTTC. Full variable domain (missing parts from reference TRBV30 and TRBJ1-2): SQTIHQWPATLVQPVGSPLSLECTVEGTSNPNLYWYRQAAGRGLQLLFYSVGIGQISSEVPQNLSASRPQDRQFILSSKKLLLSDSGFYLCAWSVRRGRSWYGYTFGSGTRLTVV.

This clone has at least ten counts. The chain uses TRBV7-6 and TRBJ2-5, with a weak D call TRBD2 (5 bases). The V gene lost 0 bases and the J gene lost 5 bases, with 13 bases spanning the gap. The germline V gene has CDR1 SGHVS and CDR2 FNYEAQ. The CDR3 extends over 15 amino acids. CDR3 amino acids: CASSLAAPSGETQYF. Here the CDR3 DNA reads TGTGCCAGCAGCTTAGCTGCCCCTTCGGGGGAGACCCAGTACTTC.

V usage is TRBV7-6 and J usage is TRBJ2-5, with D tentatively TRBD2 (5 bases). The CDR3 has 15 residues. Germline assignment: CDR1 SGHVS and CDR2 FNYEAQ. V lost 5 bases and J 1 base, leaving 14 bases between the germline ends. CDR3 sequence (DNA): TGTGCCAGCAGCCGAAGAGCGGCGGGCCAAGAGACCCAGTACTTC. This translates into CASSRRAAGQETQYF. The full variable domain, rest sourced from reference TRBV7-6 and TRBJ2-5, is GAGVSQSPRYKVTKRGQDVALRCDPISGHVSLYWYRQALGQGPEFLTYFNYEAQQDKSGLPNDRFSAERPEGSISTLTIQRTEQRDSAMYRCASSRRAAGQETQYFGPGTRLLVL.

The chain carries TRBV2 and TRBJ2-3, with TRBD1 matching over 10 bases. Germline V lookup: CDR1 SNHLY, CDR2 FYNNEI. The CDR3 runs 14 residues. V was clipped by 9 bases and J by 2 bases; unmatched bases: 5. The CDR3 reads CARKGQGLTDTQYF. The CDR3 DNA follows: TGTGCCAGAAAGGGACAGGGGCTCACAGATACGCAGTATTTT.

The chain employs TRBV7-9 and TRBJ2-1; D may be TRBD1 (6 bases). In germline, CDR1 is SEHNR, CDR2 FQNEAQ (reference sequence). Trimming left V 6 bases short and J 10 bases short, with 16 bases between. The CDR3 is 13 residues long. The CDR3 DNA sequence: TGTGCCAGCAGTCCTACTACAGGGCGGGAGCAGTTCTTC. This sequence encodes CASSPTTGREQFF.

The chain links TRBV7-3 to TRBJ1-5; D is perhaps TRBD1 (5 bases). The CDR3 covers 18 residues. V was shortened by 10 bases and J by 4 bases, with 29 bases between the two germline ends. Per the germline V gene, CDR1 is SGHTA and CDR2 is FQGTGA. CDR3 in amino acids: CANSAVLIPSGGNQPQHF. The CDR3 bases are TGTGCCAACTCGGCAGTTCTTATCCCCTCGGGGGGGAATCAGCCCCAGCATTTT.

The chain carries TRBV28 and TRBJ2-1; TRBD2 matches 9 bases. CDR3 length: 17 amino acids. Germline trimming cut 0 bases from V and 1 base from J; bases unmatched to any gene: 4. CDR1 is MDHEN, CDR2 SYDVKM, per germline. CDR3 in amino acids: CASSLWAGGPSYNEQFF. The CDR3 DNA reads TGTGCCAGCAGTTTATGGGCGGGAGGGCCTTCCTACAATGAGCAGTTCTTC.

On this clone: A read error is possible here, since a much larger clone lies one base away. This sequence joins TRBV7-8 and TRBJ2-3; D gene uncertain. V gave up 5 bases and J gave up 2 bases, with 5 bases separating them. This CDR3 is built from 12 residues. Germline-derived CDR1 and CDR2 are SGHVS and FQNEAQ. Here the CDR3 reads CASSRVTDTQYF. The CDR3, as DNA: TGTGCCAGCAGCCGGGTCACAGATACGCAGTATTTT.

The chain employs TRBV6-5 and TRBJ1-1; D might be TRBD1 (5 bases). The V gene lost 6 bases and the J gene lost 0 bases, with 8 bases spanning the gap. CDR1 is MNHEY, CDR2 SVGAGI, per germline. This CDR3 is built from 13 residues. The DNA of the CDR3 is TGTGCCAGCAGCCAGACAGTGAACACTGAAGCTTTCTTT. Its translation: CASSQTVNTEAFF.

This clone has a handful of counts. The V and J genes are TRBV11-3 and TRBJ1-2, with a possible D match to TRBD1 (6 bases). This CDR3 comprises 14 residues. The germline V gene has CDR1 SGHNT and CDR2 YENEEA. Trimming removed 4 bases from V and 3 bases from J, with 12 bases in between. The DNA for the CDR3 is TGTGCCAGCAGCTCCCAGTCAGGGGACTATGGCTACACCTTC. It translates to CASSSQSGDYGYTF. The full variable domain, rest sourced from reference TRBV11-3 and TRBJ1-2, is EAGVVQSPRYKIIEKKQPVAFWCNPISGHNTLYWYLQNLGQGPELLIRYENEEAVDDSQLPKDRFSAERLKGVDSTLKIQPAELGDSAVYLCASSSQSGDYGYTFGSGTRLTVV.

The chain combines TRBV28 with TRBJ2-3, with no clear D. The CDR3 sequence is 12 residues long. CDR1 MDHEN and CDR2 SYDVKM come from the germline V gene. V lost 5 bases, J lost 8 bases, and 11 bases lay in between. The CDR3 DNA follows: TGTGCCAGCAGTCTTTCCCTAGGTACGCAGTATTTT. It codes for CASSLSLGTQYF. Complete variable domain (other parts from reference TRBV28 and TRBJ2-3): DVKVTQSSRYLVKRTGEKVFLECVQDMDHENMFWYRQDPGLGLRLIYFSYDVKMKEKGDIPEGYSVSREKKERFSLILESASTNQTSMYLCASSLSLGTQYFGPGTRLTVL.

This clone was picked up one time. The gene calls are TRBV7-8 and TRBJ2-3, with TRBD2 identical over 11 bases. V was pared by 2 bases and J by 4 bases, with 8 bases of the junction left unmatched. The CDR3 is 17 amino acids. The germline V gene encodes CDR1 SGHVS and CDR2 FQNEAQ. CDR3 in amino acids: CASSLKGVAGGPDTQYF. In DNA form, the CDR3 reads TGTGCCAGCAGCTTAAAGGGCGTAGCGGGAGGGCCAGATACGCAGTATTTT.

This rearrangement joins TRBV28 to TRBJ1-3; 7 bases are shared with TRBD1. With V trimmed by 10 bases and J by 3 bases, 9 bases remained unmatched. The length of the CDR3 is 14 residues. Germline values: CDR1 MDHEN, CDR2 SYDVKM. The CDR3 here is CATQGESSGNTIYF. Here the CDR3 DNA reads TGTGCCACTCAGGGGGAAAGCAGTGGAAACACCATATATTTT.

The chain has TRBV15 and TRBJ2-5; 9 bases fit TRBD1. Trimming cost V 5 bases and J 5 bases; bases outside gene matches: 9. Germline CDR1 LNHNV, CDR2 YYDKDF (reference sequence). The CDR3 loop spans 15 amino acids. This CDR3 is CATSSQGAAGETQYF. In nucleotides, the CDR3 is TGTGCCACCAGCTCACAGGGGGCGGCGGGGGAGACCCAGTACTTC.

This clone occurred once. V is TRBV2 and J is TRBJ1-4, with no clear D. This CDR3 contains 15 residues. V was cut by 1 base and J by 5 bases, with 11 bases left in between. In germline, CDR1 is SNHLY, CDR2 FYNNEI. The DNA of the CDR3 is TGTGCCAGCAGTGAAGGGTTGTTAGGGAATGAAAAACTGTTTTTT. Translated: CASSEGLLGNEKLFF.

This chain connects TRBV11-1 to TRBJ1-5; no clear D. The CDR3 spans 14 residues. Trimming left V 4 bases short and J 2 bases short, with 9 bases between. Germline V lookup: CDR1 SGHAT, CDR2 FQDESV (reference sequence). CDR3 amino acids: CASSSRTGNQPQHF. DNA for the CDR3: TGTGCCAGCAGCTCTAGGACGGGCAATCAGCCCCAGCATTTT.

In its sample, this clone was seen a few times. V usage is TRBV10-3 and J usage is TRBJ2-5; 7 positions agree with TRBD1. The CDR3 length is 13 residues. Germline CDR1 is ENHRY and CDR2 is SYGVKD. J gave up 2 bases and V 6 bases, and 3 bases lay outside the gene matches. The CDR3 DNA follows: TGTGCCATCAGAGACAGGGTTCAAGAGACCCAGTACTTC. Translation gives CAIRDRVQETQYF.

The rearrangement links TRBV2 to TRBJ1-5, with D possibly matching TRBD1 (5 bases). The germline V gene encodes CDR1 SNHLY and CDR2 FYNNEI. The CDR3 sequence is 15 residues long. The V end lost 6 bases, the J end lost 1 base, and 13 bases lay between the germline ends. As DNA, the CDR3 is TGTGCCAGCAGCGCAATACGGGGGAGCAATCAGCCCCAGCATTTT. Its protein is CASSAIRGSNQPQHF.

The chain employs TRBV25-1 and TRBJ1-6, with TRBD1 matching 7 bases. J gave up 6 bases and V 4 bases, and 6 bases lay outside the gene matches. This CDR3 is built from 15 residues. Germline values: CDR1 MGHDK, CDR2 SYGVNS. The CDR3 loop is CASSVGDSFNSPLHF. The CDR3 nucleotides are TGTGCCAGCAGTGTGGGGGACAGCTTTAATTCACCCCTCCACTTT. The full variable domain, with the rest looked up from reference TRBV25-1 and TRBJ1-6, is EADIYQTPRYLVIGTGKKITLECSQTMGHDKMYWYQQDPGMELHLIHYSYGVNSTEKGDLSSESTVSRIRTEHFPLTLESARPSHTSQYLCASSVGDSFNSPLHFGNGTRLTVT.

This chain links TRBV27 with TRBJ1-2; D is perhaps TRBD1 (5 bases). The CDR3 loop spans 13 amino acids. Trimming pared 5 bases from V and 4 bases from J, leaving 11 bases between. Germline values: CDR1 MNHEY, CDR2 SMNVEV (reference sequence). CDR3 sequence (DNA): TGTGCCAGCAGTCCCTGGGGCCCCTATGGCTACACCTTC. Residues: CASSPWGPYGYTF.

This sequence joins TRBV28 and TRBJ1-2; a possible D gene is TRBD1 (5 bases). The germline CDR1 and CDR2 sequences are MDHEN and SYDVKM. The germline V and J ends were trimmed by 2 bases and 8 bases, with 12 bases remaining between them. CDR3 length: 13 residues. DNA for the CDR3: TGTGCCAGCAGTTTAGCCAGGGCCAAGGGCTACACCTTC. Translation: CASSLARAKGYTF.

A single count supports this clone. The rearrangement joins TRBV7-8 to TRBJ1-1; the D gene is possibly TRBD1 (5 bases). Per germline, CDR1 SGHVS and CDR2 FQNEAQ. The V gene lost 5 bases and the J gene lost 7 bases, with 14 bases spanning the gap. The CDR3 contains 13 residues. The CDR3 DNA sequence: TGTGCCAGCAGCCGGGACGAAAGGGGTGAAGCTTTCTTT. This gives the protein CASSRDERGEAFF.